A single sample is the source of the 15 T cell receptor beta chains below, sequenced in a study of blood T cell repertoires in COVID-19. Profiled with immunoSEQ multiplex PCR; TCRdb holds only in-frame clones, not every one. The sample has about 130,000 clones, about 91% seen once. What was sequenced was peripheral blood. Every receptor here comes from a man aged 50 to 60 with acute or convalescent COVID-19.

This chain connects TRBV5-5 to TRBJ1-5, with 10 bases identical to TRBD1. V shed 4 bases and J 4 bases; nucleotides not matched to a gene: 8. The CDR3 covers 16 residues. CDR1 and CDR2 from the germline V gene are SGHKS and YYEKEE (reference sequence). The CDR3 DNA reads TGTGCCAGCAGCCCCCTAGACAGGGGGCTAAATCAGCCCCAGCATTTT. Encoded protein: CASSPLDRGLNQPQHF.

The CDR3 DNA sequence: TGTGCCAGCAGCCAGATCAGAAACACTGAAGCTTTCTTT. Translating it yields CASSQIRNTEAFF. The rearrangement joins TRBV3-1 (or the pseudogene TRBV3-2) to TRBJ1-1; D call uncertain. The CDR3 extends over 13 amino acids. In germline, CDR1 is LGHDT, CDR2 YNNKEL (reference sequence). V lost 3 bases to trimming and J lost 2 bases, with 7 bases between them.

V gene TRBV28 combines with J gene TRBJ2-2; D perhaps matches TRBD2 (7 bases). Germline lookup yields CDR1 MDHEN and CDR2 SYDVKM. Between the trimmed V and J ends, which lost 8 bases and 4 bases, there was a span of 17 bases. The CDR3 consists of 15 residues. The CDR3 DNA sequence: TGTGCCAGCCTCCTTCGGGGGGCGGCCACCGGGGAGCTGTTTTTT. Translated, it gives CASLLRGAATGELFF.

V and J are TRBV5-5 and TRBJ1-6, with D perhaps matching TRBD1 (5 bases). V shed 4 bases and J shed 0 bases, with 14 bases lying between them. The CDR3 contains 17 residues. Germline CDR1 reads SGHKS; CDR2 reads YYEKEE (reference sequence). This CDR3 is CASSTSGLNSYNSPLHF. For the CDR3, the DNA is TGTGCCAGCAGCACCTCAGGGTTGAACTCCTATAATTCACCCCTCCACTTT.

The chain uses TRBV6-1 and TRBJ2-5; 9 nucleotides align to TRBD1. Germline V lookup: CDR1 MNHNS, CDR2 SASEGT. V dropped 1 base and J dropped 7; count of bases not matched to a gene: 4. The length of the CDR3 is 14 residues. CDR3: CASSEGDRVGTQYF. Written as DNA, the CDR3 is TGTGCCAGCAGTGAAGGGGACAGGGTGGGGACCCAGTACTTC.

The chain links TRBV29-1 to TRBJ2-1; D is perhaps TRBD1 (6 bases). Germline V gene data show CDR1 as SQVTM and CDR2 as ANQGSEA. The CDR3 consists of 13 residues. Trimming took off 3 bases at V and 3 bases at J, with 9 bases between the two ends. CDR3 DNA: TGCAGCGTTGAGCAGGGGTACTACAATGAGCAGTTCTTC. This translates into CSVEQGYYNEQFF.

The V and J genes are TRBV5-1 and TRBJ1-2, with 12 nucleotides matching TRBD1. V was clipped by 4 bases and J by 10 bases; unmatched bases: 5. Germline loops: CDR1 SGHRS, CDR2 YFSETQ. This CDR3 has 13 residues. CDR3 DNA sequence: TGCGCCAGCAGCAGGGGACAGGGGGCTGACTACACCTTC. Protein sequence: CASSRGQGADYTF.

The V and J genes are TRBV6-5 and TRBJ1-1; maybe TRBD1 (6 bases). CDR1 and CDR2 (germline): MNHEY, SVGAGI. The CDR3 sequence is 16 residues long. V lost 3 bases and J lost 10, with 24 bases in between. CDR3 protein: CASSYDSTGTQGGAFF. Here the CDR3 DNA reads TGTGCCAGCAGTTATGACTCAACCGGGACCCAAGGGGGAGCTTTCTTT.

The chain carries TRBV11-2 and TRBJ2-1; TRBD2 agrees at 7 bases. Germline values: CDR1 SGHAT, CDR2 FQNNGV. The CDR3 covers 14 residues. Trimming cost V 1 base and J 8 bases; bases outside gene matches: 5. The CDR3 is CASSLVGLGDEQFF. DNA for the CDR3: TGTGCCAGCAGCTTAGTAGGACTAGGGGATGAGCAGTTCTTC.

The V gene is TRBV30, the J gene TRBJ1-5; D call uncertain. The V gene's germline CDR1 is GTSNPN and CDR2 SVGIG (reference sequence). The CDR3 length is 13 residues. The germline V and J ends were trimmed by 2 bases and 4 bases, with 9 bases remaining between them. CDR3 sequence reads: CAWSSVQNQPQHF. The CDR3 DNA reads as TGTGCCTGGAGTTCCGTACAGAATCAGCCCCAGCATTTT.

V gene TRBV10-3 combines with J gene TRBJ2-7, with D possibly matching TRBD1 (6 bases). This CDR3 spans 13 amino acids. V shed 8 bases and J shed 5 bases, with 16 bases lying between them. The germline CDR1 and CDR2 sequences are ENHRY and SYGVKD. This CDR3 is CAISGQGSDEQYF. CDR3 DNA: TGTGCCATCTCTGGGCAGGGGAGCGACGAGCAGTACTTC.

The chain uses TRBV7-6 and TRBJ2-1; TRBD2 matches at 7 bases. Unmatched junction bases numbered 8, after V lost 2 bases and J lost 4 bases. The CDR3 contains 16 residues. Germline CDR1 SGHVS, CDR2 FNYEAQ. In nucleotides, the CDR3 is TGTGCCAGCAGCTTAATCGGGGGGATTACATACAATGAGCAGTTCTTC. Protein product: CASSLIGGITYNEQFF. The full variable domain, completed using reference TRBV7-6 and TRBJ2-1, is GAGVSQSPRYKVTKRGQDVALRCDPISGHVSLYWYRQALGQGPEFLTYFNYEAQQDKSGLPNDRFSAERPEGSISTLTIQRTEQRDSAMYRCASSLIGGITYNEQFFGPGTRLTVL.

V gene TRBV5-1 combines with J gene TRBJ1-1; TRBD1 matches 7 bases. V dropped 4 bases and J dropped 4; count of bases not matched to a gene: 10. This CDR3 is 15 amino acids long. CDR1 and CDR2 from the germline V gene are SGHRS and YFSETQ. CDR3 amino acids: CASSPVGQVGTEAFF. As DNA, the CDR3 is TGCGCCAGCAGCCCAGTAGGACAGGTAGGCACTGAAGCTTTCTTT.

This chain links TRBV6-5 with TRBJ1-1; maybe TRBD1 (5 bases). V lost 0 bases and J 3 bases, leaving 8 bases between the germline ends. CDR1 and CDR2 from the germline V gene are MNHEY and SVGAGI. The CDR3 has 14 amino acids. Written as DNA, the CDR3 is TGTGCCAGCAGTTACTCAGGGGTGGACACTGAAGCTTTCTTT. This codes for CASSYSGVDTEAFF.

The CDR3 sequence: CASSLQGGGNTIYF. CDR3 bases: TGTGCCAGCAGCTTACAGGGCGGAGGGAACACCATATATTTT. The chain employs TRBV7-2 and TRBJ1-3; a possible D gene is TRBD1 (5 bases). CDR1 and CDR2 (germline): SGHTA, FQGNSA. The CDR3 runs to 14 residues. V lost 2 bases, J lost 7 bases, and 12 bases lay in between.